These 24 T cell receptor beta chains were all obtained from the same sample, sequenced in a study of OX40 agonist ivuxolimab in advanced cancers. Produced via immunoSEQ multiplex PCR; TCRdb's table is partial and in-frame only. The table has 34,000 or so clones, roughly 79% seen once. The source was CD4+ or CD8+ T cells sorted from blood, collected in a trial of the OX40 agonist ivuxolimab. The origin of the receptors is an adult with an advanced solid tumor such as melanoma, head and neck, liver or kidney cancer.

The chain joins TRBV4-2 to TRBJ1-2; 8 bases line up with TRBD1. Germline trimming cut 5 bases from V and 7 bases from J; bases unmatched to any gene: 9. Germline loops: CDR1 LGHNA, CDR2 YNFKEQ. This CDR3 has 14 residues. CDR3 sequence (DNA): TGTGCCAGCAGCTCTCAGGGGGCGGTGGGTGGCTACACCTTC. Translating gives CASSSQGAVGGYTF.

For the CDR3, the DNA is TGTGCCAGCAGCCGACGGTCGGGGGGGCCGAACACCGGGGAGCTGTTTTTT. As protein: CASSRRSGGPNTGELFF. The chain combines TRBV5-4 with TRBJ2-2, with 8 bases fitting TRBD2. Germline CDR1 is SGHNT and CDR2 is YYREEE (reference sequence). Losses at the gene ends were 4 bases for V and 0 bases for J; bases not matched to a gene: 8. This CDR3 contains 17 residues.

The V call is TRBV7-9, the J call TRBJ2-6; D uncertain. Trimming pared 2 bases from V and 2 bases from J, leaving 4 bases between. This CDR3 is 14 amino acids long. The germline CDR1 and CDR2 sequences are SEHNR and FQNEAQ (reference sequence). CDR3 protein: CASSLLAGANVLTF. Written as DNA, the CDR3 is TGTGCCAGCAGCTTATTAGCTGGGGCCAACGTCCTGACTTTC.

The CDR3 nucleotides read TGCGCCAGCAGCCACCCAGCGAGTAAGACCTACGAGCAGTACTTC. It is translated as CASSHPASKTYEQYF. This sequence joins TRBV4-1 and TRBJ2-7; D unresolved. The CDR3 extends over 15 amino acids. Deletions cut 3 bases from V and 2 bases from J, with 14 bases between. In germline, CDR1 is MGHRA, CDR2 YSYEKL.

This clone has a single count. The gene calls are TRBV28 and TRBJ2-7; TRBD2 matches at 8 bases. Losses at the gene ends were 3 bases for V and 1 base for J; bases not matched to a gene: 8. This CDR3 comprises 16 residues. In germline, CDR1 is MDHEN, CDR2 SYDVKM. The CDR3 DNA sequence: TGTGCCAGCAGTTTCTCCCTAGCGGGTCTTTCCTACGAGCAGTACTTC. It codes for CASSFSLAGLSYEQYF. Combining the CDR3 with reference TRBV28 and TRBJ2-7 gives the whole variable domain DVKVTQSSRYLVKRTGEKVFLECVQDMDHENMFWYRQDPGLGLRLIYFSYDVKMKEKGDIPEGYSVSREKKERFSLILESASTNQTSMYLCASSFSLAGLSYEQYFGPGTRLTVT.

The chain uses TRBV7-2 and TRBJ1-1; no definite D call. This CDR3 is built from 13 residues. V was trimmed by 4 bases and J by 0 bases, leaving 6 bases between them. The germline gives CDR1 SGHTA, CDR2 FQGNSA. DNA for the CDR3: TGTGCCAGCAGCTCTCGATTGAACACTGAAGCTTTCTTT. Its protein is CASSSRLNTEAFF. Drawing the rest from reference TRBV7-2 and TRBJ1-1, the complete variable domain is GAGVSQSPSNKVTEKGKDVELRCDPISGHTALYWYRQSLGQGLEFLIYFQGNSAPDKSGLPSDRFSAERTGGSVSTLTIQRTQQEDSAVYLCASSSRLNTEAFFGQGTRLTVV.

The chain links TRBV19 to TRBJ1-2; D is unresolved. With 3 bases removed from V and 5 bases from J, the gap between germline ends came to 10 bases. The length of the CDR3 is 13 residues. CDR1 is LNHDA and CDR2 is SQIVND in the germline V gene (reference sequence). The CDR3 bases are TGTGCCAGTAGTATCAAGTCAGCTTATGGCTACACCTTC. Its translation is CASSIKSAYGYTF.

The V gene is TRBV7-2, the J gene TRBJ2-7; weak D call: TRBD1 (6 bases). This CDR3 has 14 amino acids. From germline, CDR1 is SGHTA and CDR2 FQGNSA. Deletions cut 2 bases from V and 6 bases from J, with 14 bases between. CDR3 residues: CASSLKGAQGEQYF. The CDR3 bases are TGTGCCAGCAGCTTAAAAGGGGCACAGGGCGAGCAGTACTTC.

The chain couples TRBV7-3 to TRBJ2-3; 9 bases map to TRBD2. The CDR3 is 16 amino acids. CDR1 and CDR2 (germline): SGHTA, FQGTGA. V was clipped by 5 bases and J by 6 bases; unmatched bases: 12. The DNA of the CDR3 is TGTGCCAGCAGCCTGTTAGCGGGGGACGGGAGGGATACGCAGTATTTT. It yields the protein CASSLLAGDGRDTQYF.

Concerning this clone itself: The junction does not match germline at one end; this may be a read error. V is TRBV10-3 and J is TRBJ1-3, with a weak D call TRBD1 (6 bases). CDR3 length equals 12 residues. The germline V gene has CDR1 ENHRY and CDR2 SYGVKD. In DNA, the CDR3 is TGTGCCACCAGTGGGGGGCGGAACACCATATATTTT. Amino acids: CATSGGRNTIYF.

This clone has more than one count but fewer than ten. The chain combines TRBV7-8 with TRBJ2-7; TRBD1 matches at 7 bases. V gave up 1 base and J gave up 5 bases; unmatched junction bases: 8. The CDR3 consists of 15 residues. Germline V gene lookup returns CDR1 SGHVS and CDR2 FQNEAQ. CDR3 sequence reads: CASSLVLTGPHEQYF. The CDR3 DNA reads as TGTGCCAGCAGCTTAGTGCTGACAGGGCCCCACGAGCAGTACTTC.

The CDR3: CAAKSEYTEAFF. In nucleotides, the CDR3 is TGTGCCGCCAAATCCGAGTACACTGAAGCTTTCTTT. The chain employs TRBV10-3 and TRBJ1-1; D gene unclear. Germline CDR1 reads ENHRY; CDR2 reads SYGVKD. Trimming took 11 bases from V and 3 from J, leaving 13 bases between them. The CDR3 spans 12 residues.

The chain recombines TRBV2 with TRBJ1-5; a possible D gene is TRBD1 (6 bases). Germline CDR1 SNHLY, CDR2 FYNNEI. V was cut by 1 base and J by 9 bases, with 10 bases left in between. The CDR3 runs 13 residues. The CDR3 sequence is CASSEGGGRPQHF. The CDR3, as DNA: TGTGCCAGCAGTGAAGGTGGGGGCAGGCCCCAGCATTTT.

Turning to this clone: The same CDR3 arises from other DNA sequences in this sample as well. The chain has TRBV9 and TRBJ2-3; perhaps TRBD2 as D (7 bases). This CDR3 spans 15 amino acids. Germline CDR1 SGDLS, CDR2 YYNGEE. Trimming shortened V by 0 bases and J by 4 bases, and 12 bases separated the two germline ends. The CDR3 DNA follows: TGTGCCAGCAGCGTAGGAGGGGGGGTCGCAGATACGCAGTATTTT. Translated, it gives CASSVGGGVADTQYF. Using reference TRBV9 and TRBJ2-3 for the parts outside the CDR3, the full variable domain is DSGVTQTPKHLITATGQRVTLRCSPRSGDLSVYWYQQSLDQGLQFLIQYYNGEERAKGNILERFSAQQFPDLHSELNLSSLELGDSALYFCASSVGGGVADTQYFGPGTRLTVL.

A few counts support this clone. V and J are TRBV7-9 and TRBJ1-5, with D hard to call. Per germline, CDR1 SEHNR and CDR2 FQNEAQ (reference sequence). The CDR3 contains 12 residues. Deletions cut 8 bases from V and 7 bases from J, with 12 bases between. This chain's CDR3 is CASAPEDQPQHF. In DNA form, the CDR3 reads TGTGCCAGCGCCCCCGAAGACCAGCCCCAGCATTTT.

J is TRBJ2-2 and V is TRBV19, with TRBD2 matching 8 bases. The CDR3 loop spans 16 amino acids. Trimming took 7 bases from V and 4 from J; bases not matched to a gene: 11. CDR1 LNHDA and CDR2 SQIVND come from the germline V gene (reference sequence). CDR3 DNA: TGTGCCAGTACCGCCTTCGCGGGGGGAGTCACCGGGGAGCTGTTTTTT. Translating gives CASTAFAGGVTGELFF.

This clone was recorded only once. The chain links TRBV7-2 to TRBJ2-3, with D perhaps TRBD1 (5 bases). V lost 1 base to trimming and J lost 2 bases, with 10 bases between them. The CDR3 is 15 amino acids. Germline V gene data show CDR1 as SGHTA and CDR2 as FQGNSA. CDR3 DNA: TGTGCCAGCAGCTTAGATGACAGTTCCACAGATACGCAGTATTTT. Protein product: CASSLDDSSTDTQYF.

The chain uses TRBV5-8 and TRBJ1-1; unclear D gene. The CDR3 sequence is 14 residues long. V was trimmed by 0 bases and J by 1 base, leaving 7 bases between them. CDR1 and CDR2 (germline): SGHTS, YDEGEE. The chain's CDR3 is CASSLEGSNTEAFF. Here the CDR3 DNA reads TGTGCCAGCAGCTTGGAGGGATCGAACACTGAAGCTTTCTTT.

V and J are TRBV7-8 and TRBJ1-1; unclear D gene. Germline loops: CDR1 SGHVS, CDR2 FQNEAQ. Trimming pared 5 bases from V and 4 bases from J, leaving 11 bases between. This CDR3 is built from 13 residues. For the CDR3, the DNA is TGTGCCAGCAGCCCAAACCGGTTCACTGAAGCTTTCTTT. Its protein product is CASSPNRFTEAFF.

V usage is TRBV9 and J usage is TRBJ2-2; TRBD2 matches at 8 bases. Per germline, CDR1 SGDLS and CDR2 YYNGEE. The CDR3 runs 14 residues. Losses at the gene ends were 5 bases for V and 5 bases for J; bases not matched to a gene: 5. CDR3 nucleotides: TGTGCCAGCAGAGGGACTAGTGTAACCGGGGAGCTGTTTTTT. Protein product: CASRGTSVTGELFF.

This clone was observed a few times. The CDR3 DNA reads TGCGCCAGTGGACTAGCGGGGGGGAGCACAGATACGCAGTATTTT. This codes for CASGLAGGSTDTQYF. The chain couples TRBV5-1 to TRBJ2-3; TRBD2 matches 15 bases. Looked up from germline, CDR1 is SGHRS and CDR2 is YFSETQ. V was clipped by 8 bases and J by 0 bases; unmatched bases: 1. The CDR3 loop spans 15 amino acids.

This chain joins TRBV18 and TRBJ2-7; D unresolved. V was cut by 1 base and J by 2 bases, with 9 bases left in between. The CDR3 has 14 residues. Germline lookup yields CDR1 KGHSH and CDR2 LQKENI. CDR3: CASSPRSEAYEQYF. The CDR3, as DNA: TGTGCCAGCTCACCACGATCCGAAGCCTACGAGCAGTACTTC.

The V call is TRBV28, the J call TRBJ1-2, with unresolved D. Germline V gene sequence: CDR1 MDHEN, CDR2 SYDVKM. Deletions cut 8 bases from V and 3 bases from J, with 16 bases between. This CDR3 spans 14 amino acids. The CDR3, as DNA: TGTGCCAGCGACCCTGGGCCCCAGGACTATGGCTACACCTTC. This encodes CASDPGPQDYGYTF.

The rearrangement links TRBV9 to TRBJ2-7, with 14 nucleotides matching TRBD2. This CDR3 contains 18 residues. CDR1 is SGDLS, CDR2 YYNGEE, per germline. Trimming at V came to 0 bases and at J to 1 base, leaving 6 bases not matched to a gene. CDR3 sequence reads: CASSVGPGLAGVSYEQYF. CDR3 coding DNA: TGTGCCAGCAGCGTAGGTCCGGGACTAGCGGGGGTATCCTACGAGCAGTACTTC.